Listed below are T cell receptor beta chains from one sample, sequenced in a study of a mutant IDH1 vaccine in newly diagnosed glioma. Clones were sequenced by immunoSEQ multiplex PCR, and TCRdb holds only the in-frame ones, with some missing. The sample has 68,000 or so clones; 84% are singletons. Their cognate antigens are unknown. The specimen comprised PBMCs, sampled from a glioma patient whose treatment included an IDH1 peptide vaccine. All receptors derive from a man younger than 30 with glioma. Each CDR3 is given with its conserved first and last residue. The D gene is left open where the match is weak. Some rows have no size entry. The others give once, few or many, or a class for an expanded clone.

V gene	J gene	clone size	D gene	CDR3 DNA	CDR3 protein
TRBV7-6	TRBJ2-6	NA	NA	TGTGCCAGCAGCTTCTTAGCTGGGGCCAACGTCCTGACTTTC	CASSFLAGANVLTF
TRBV19	TRBJ2-5	once	NA	TGTGCCAGTGGGAATAGGGGGATGAGAGAGACCCAGTACTTC	CASGNRGMRETQYF
TRBV2	TRBJ1-5	NA	TRBD1	TGTGCCAGCAGTCGGGACAGGCCCGCTGGGCAGCCCCAGCATTTT	CASSRDRPAGQPQHF
TRBV30	TRBJ2-3	NA	TRBD2	TGTGCCTGGAGTCGGACTAGCGGGGTAACAGATACGCAGTATTTT	CAWSRTSGVTDTQYF
TRBV19	TRBJ1-1	NA	NA	TGTGCCAGCCAAATTAGGAACACTGAAGCTTTCTTT	CASQIRNTEAFF
TRBV7-9	TRBJ1-1	NA	NA	TGTGCCACCTCGAGGGGCACTGAAGCTTTCTTT	CATSRGTEAFF
TRBV7-8	TRBJ1-4	NA	NA	TGTGCCAGCAGCTCCTCAGGGTTAGATGAAAAACTGTTTTTT	CASSSSGLDEKLFF
TRBV15	TRBJ1-2	NA	NA	TGTGCCACCAGCGTAGGCCAGGCAGATAACTATGGCTACACCTTC	CATSVGQADNYGYTF
TRBV19	TRBJ1-5	NA	NA	TGTGCCAGTAAGAAGTCACAGGGTGGTCAGCCCCAGCATTTT	CASKKSQGGQPQHF
TRBV2	TRBJ1-2	NA	TRBD1	TGTGCCAGCATCCCCGGGACAGCAAACTATGGCTACACCTTC	CASIPGTANYGYTF
TRBV5-1	TRBJ2-5	NA	NA	TGCGCCAGCAGCAAGCACGGAGGGGGGTCAGAGACCCAGTACTTC	CASSKHGGGSETQYF
TRBV27	TRBJ1-5	NA	NA	TGTGCCAGCCAAGAGCGGGCGTCGGATCAGCCCCAGCATTTT	CASQERASDQPQHF
TRBV11-2	TRBJ2-5	NA	NA	TGTGCCAGCAGCAAGGGAATGGAGACCCAGTACTTC	CASSKGMETQYF
TRBV1	TRBJ2-1	NA	NA	TGCACCAGCAGCCGGAGCGAACCGATCAGCAACTACAATGAGCAGTTCTTC	CTSSRSEPISNYNEQFF
TRBV7-9	TRBJ1-2	once	NA	TGTGCCAGCAGCTTAATCGGGCAGGGTGAGGGGTATGGCTACACCTTC	CASSLIGQGEGYGYTF
TRBV27	TRBJ2-7	NA	TRBD1	TGTGCCAGCAGTGACCGGGACAGGGTTTTTGTCGAGCAGTACTTC	CASSDRDRVFVEQYF
TRBV7-9	TRBJ2-2	NA	NA	TGTGCCAGCAGATGGATAGGGGACACCGGGGAGCTGTTTTTT	CASRWIGDTGELFF
TRBV10-3	TRBJ1-2	NA	NA	TGTGCCATCAGTGGACGCATACAGGCTAACTATGGCTACACCTTC	CAISGRIQANYGYTF
TRBV4-2	TRBJ1-3	NA	TRBD1	TGTGCCAGCAGCCAAGAACCCACGACAGGGTTAGGAAACACCATATATTTT	CASSQEPTTGLGNTIYF
TRBV4-1	TRBJ1-2	NA	NA	TGCGCCAGCAGCCAAGATACGGGGTTTGCTATCGCCACCTTC	CASSQDTGFAIATF
TRBV4-3	TRBJ1-1	NA	NA	TGCGCCAGCAGCCAAGTCGGGCGTTTGGGCACTGAAGCTTTCTTT	CASSQVGRLGTEAFF
TRBV7-3	TRBJ1-2	NA	TRBD1	TGTGCCAGCAGCCCACGGACAGGGATCGGCTACACCTTC	CASSPRTGIGYTF
TRBV4-3	TRBJ1-1	NA	NA	TGCGCCAGCAGCCCTGGGGTGGGGGACACTGAAGCTTTCTTT	CASSPGVGDTEAFF
TRBV29-1	TRBJ2-3	NA	NA	TGCAGCGTTGTAGGGCTAGTCACAGATACGCAGTATTTT	CSVVGLVTDTQYF
TRBV4-2	TRBJ2-1	NA	TRBD2	TGTGCCAGCAGCCAAGCCTCCGGATTAGCGGGGGGTAATGAGCAGTTCTTC	CASSQASGLAGGNEQFF
TRBV30	TRBJ1-2	NA	TRBD1	TGTGCCTGGAGCGCTCCCGACAGGGTCCACTATGGCTACACCTTC	CAWSAPDRVHYGYTF
TRBV25-1	TRBJ2-2	NA	TRBD2	TGTGCCAGCAGTGCCGAAGGGCGGCTAGCGGGAGTCGGGGAGCTGTTTTTT	CASSAEGRLAGVGELFF
TRBV4-2	TRBJ2-5	few	NA	TGTGCCAGCAGCCAAGATGGCATAGGGGGGACCCAGTACTTC	CASSQDGIGGTQYF
TRBV9	TRBJ2-2	NA	NA	TGTGCCAGCAGCGTAGGGACGGTGAACACCGGGGAGCTGTTTTTT	CASSVGTVNTGELFF
TRBV15	TRBJ1-1	once	NA	TGTGCCACCAGCAGTAGGCCCATGAACACTGAAGCTTTCTTT	CATSSRPMNTEAFF
TRBV9	TRBJ1-2	NA	TRBD1	TGTGCCAGCAGCGGAACAGGGGAAGGCTACACCTTC	CASSGTGEGYTF
TRBV5-1	TRBJ2-7	medium-sized	NA	TGCGCCAGCAGCTTAGGTGACTACGAGCAGTACTTC	CASSLGDYEQYF
TRBV11-2	TRBJ2-7	NA	TRBD2	TGTGCCAGCACCACCGGGACTAGCGGCCGAGAGCAGTACTTC	CASTTGTSGREQYF
TRBV6-5	TRBJ1-2	NA	NA	TGTGCCAGCAGTCCGGGGAGTAACTATGGCTACACCTTC	CASSPGSNYGYTF
TRBV6-1	TRBJ2-5	NA	NA	TGTGCCAGCAGTGAAGTTTGGACGGCTCCTAACCCCGGTCAAGAGACCCAGTACTTC	CASSEVWTAPNPGQETQYF
TRBV5-6	TRBJ1-5	NA	NA	TGTGCCAGCAGCCTGAGGGGGGAACTGGGCAATCAGCCCCAGCATTTT	CASSLRGELGNQPQHF
TRBV18	TRBJ2-1	few	NA	TGTGCCAGCTCACCCGGGCAGGGACCTTCTGGCAATGAGCAGTTCTTC	CASSPGQGPSGNEQFF
TRBV6-1	TRBJ1-4	NA	NA	TGTGCCAGCAGTGAAAGGCAGGCAACTAATGAAAAACTGTTTTTT	CASSERQATNEKLFF
TRBV7-6	TRBJ1-1	NA	NA	TGTGCCAGCAGCCAGGATTGGAACACTGAAGCTTTCTTT	CASSQDWNTEAFF
TRBV30	TRBJ1-6	NA	NA	TGTGCCTGGAGTGTCTCGTCAGGATCACCCCTCCACTTT	CAWSVSSGSPLHF